This TCR beta chain stems from a study of CD8+ T cells in alopecia areata (dated by TCRdb to 2016 to 2019). Study-level background: The treated patients, all with moderate-to-severe alopecia areata, were enrolled in an open-label pilot trial of oral tofacitinib given at 5 to 10 mg twice daily. Tofacitinib was given for 6 to 18 months, followed by 6 months of follow-up off drug to assess delayed response and recurrence. For the treated patients, the SALT score, which quantifies what percentage of scalp surface area is affected, served as the measure of disease severity. The study used high-throughput TCRbeta sequencing to examine T cell clonal expansion in alopecia areata, in both the C3H/HeJ mouse model and human patients. Scalp tissue and sorted CD4+ and CD8+ peripheral blood T cells from patchy and totalis/universalis alopecia areata patients and from healthy controls were covered by human TCRbeta sequencing. Tofacitinib-treated patients had biopsies at baseline and at 4 and 24 weeks of treatment, with a later scalp biopsy in several patients. Scalp clonality was compared across normal scalp (n=4), patchy alopecia areata scalp (n=8), and alopecia totalis/universalis scalp (n=8). RNA was extracted with the PAXgene miRNA kit for fixed scalp, the miRNeasy kit for PBMCs, and the RNeasy kit for mouse skin. immunoSEQ multiplex PCR using 35 Vbeta forward primers and 13 Jbeta reverse primers was used to amplify TCRbeta CDR3 regions.

The sample's time point label, decoded: about 5 months on oral tofacitinib. The treatment or condition label for this specimen denotes: oral pan-JAK inhibitor, 5-10 mg twice daily. Lesional scalp punch biopsies and peripheral blood were obtained from alopecia areata patients. After PBMCs were isolated by density centrifugation and stained for CD3, CD4 and CD8, a FACSAria was used to sort CD4+ and CD8+ T cells. This clone was counted a single time. Its antigen has not been determined. Qualities for individual bases were not recorded, and no much larger clone is one base off. General study outcomes and caveats: Compared with normal scalp, lesional scalp had higher clonality and more expanded CD8+ clones, particularly in alopecia totalis/universalis, a pattern that suggests antigenic drive. With tofacitinib, both scalp clonality and the number of expanded CD8+ clones among the top 100 scalp clones went down significantly. Resident alphabeta T cells in normal human skin are also sequenced, complicating scalp TCR repertoire analysis, unlike mouse skin dominated by gammadelta T cells. TCR sequences shared between patients were less clear than in mice, possibly partly because of HLA diversity in the patient population. Because the treated cohort was small and had only one nonresponder, larger studies are needed to examine links between baseline CD8+ expansion and response. During tofacitinib treatment, many expanded lesional clones stuck around in both scalp and blood, and this persistence may partly explain why relapse happens after treatment is stopped.

The CDR3 numbers 15 residues from cysteine through phenylalanine. Only CDR3 DNA remains: 45 bases, in frame from the first base. From a lookup of the germline V gene, CDR1 and CDR2 are LGHNA and YSLEER. V drops 0 bases and J drops 4 bases, leaving 12 bases in between. Libraries were built with the immunoSEQ multiplex PCR assay. For TCR sequencing, RNA was extracted from every sample and reverse transcribed into cDNA to serve as template. First-strand cDNA was synthesized with SuperScript III using a 2:1 mix of oligo-dT and random hexamers. A synthetic immune receptor repertoire was used to gauge amplification bias, and whatever bias remained was removed computationally. Per the source publication's procedure: Raw reads were preprocessed to remove errors, and CDR3 was defined by IMGT conventions from the conserved cysteine to phenylalanine. Clonality was calculated as 1 minus Shannon entropy normalized by log2 of the number of productive unique TCRs. CD4 or CD8 identity of scalp clones was inferred by cross-referencing scalp TCRbeta sequences with sorted blood CD4 and CD8 repertoires. Imported from immuneACCESS, the table was reduced by TCRdb to in-frame sequences with V and J called. These copies leave out some clones; in studies compared against another copy, an unresolved V gene accounts for under half, and the cause of the remainder is not known. V, J and clone size derive from that table, while D and trimming were established from the DNA sequence. Here the sample has 150,000 to 200,000 clones; approximately 57% occur a single time. The top ten clones comprise just over 1% of the sample.

The specimen was CD4+ T cells sorted from blood, collected at week 24, from a patient treated with tofacitinib. The chain couples TRBV4-3 to TRBJ1-2; no D gene call is confident. The sequence came from a human donor with alopecia areata. The CDR3: CASSQDGVGPYGYTF. The nucleotides are TGCGCCAGCAGCCAAGATGGGGTGGGTCCCTATGGCTACACCTTC.